This T cell receptor (beta chain) is from a study of T-cell memory formation after mild COVID-19. TCRdb processed the 5' RACE reads anew with MiXCR; each CDR3 protein has one entry. The sample consists of around 530,000 distinct CDR3 sequences, roughly 21% of them appearing once. This CDR3 spans 14 amino acids. Trimming took off 4 bases at V and 7 bases at J, with 15 bases between the two ends. The germline V gene has CDR1 SGDLS and CDR2 YYNGEE. Notes on this clonotype: The antigen remains unidentified.

Study findings and constraints: Cross-reactive memory appears to have joined, as suggested by some responding clones showing up in pre-infection memory.

The sequenced sample consisted of PBMCs or a T cell subset sorted from them (not recorded which). V and J are TRBV9 and TRBJ1-5, with a tentative D call TRBD1 (5 bases). This clonotype was obtained from an adult woman who had mild COVID-19 (a few samples of this study predate the infection). Cell type and time point are not known. The CDR3 bases are TGTGCCAGCAGCCCTCGGACTGAGGGGCAGCCCCAGCATTTT. It yields the protein CASSPRTEGQPQHF.